The 22 T cell receptor beta chains below come from one sample, sequenced in a study of PD-1 blockade in classical Hodgkin lymphoma. All the patients suffered relapse after autologous stem cell transplantation, and brentuximab vedotin exposure differed. Sequencing used immunoSEQ multiplex PCR; TCRdb keeps in-frame clones, though not all of them. Of some 16,000 clones in the sample, around 80% are singletons; the top ten hold more than 35%. This sample comprised peripheral blood mononuclear cells (PBMCs), obtained before the second cycle of nivolumab. These receptors were collected from a human donor with classical Hodgkin lymphoma.

The gene calls are TRBV5-6 and TRBJ1-2; 7 bases map to TRBD1. The CDR3 has 13 amino acids. Per germline, CDR1 SGHDT and CDR2 YYEEEE. Losses at the gene ends were 4 bases for V and 4 bases for J; bases not matched to a gene: 4. The CDR3 loop reads CASSLRQGYGYTF. Written as DNA, the CDR3 is TGTGCCAGCAGCCTGAGACAGGGCTATGGCTACACCTTC.

The rearrangement joins TRBV7-9 to TRBJ1-2, with D unresolved. Germline V CDR1 and CDR2: SEHNR, FQNEAQ (reference sequence). The CDR3 totals 15 residues. The germline V and J ends were trimmed by 7 bases and 2 bases, with 17 bases remaining between them. This CDR3 reads CASNARWGVNYGYTF. DNA for the CDR3: TGTGCCAGCAACGCAAGGTGGGGTGTGAACTATGGCTACACCTTC.

CDR3 bases: TGTGCCAGCAGCGTCGGACTAGCGGGAGGGGTGGAGACCCAGTACTTC. Translated, it gives CASSVGLAGGVETQYF. V gene TRBV11-2 combines with J gene TRBJ2-5, with TRBD2 matching over 15 bases. The CDR3 covers 16 residues. Trimming removed 5 bases from V and 5 bases from J; junction bases left unmatched: 6. From germline, CDR1 is SGHAT and CDR2 FQNNGV. The variable domain in full, with the rest retrieved from reference TRBV11-2 and TRBJ2-5, is EAGVAQSPRYKIIEKRQSVAFWCNPISGHATLYWYQQILGQGPKLLIQFQNNGVVDDSQLPKDRFSAERLKGVDSTLKIQPAKLEDSAVYLCASSVGLAGGVETQYFGPGTRLLVL.

The V gene is TRBV4-2, the J gene TRBJ2-3, with D hard to call. Looked up from germline, CDR1 is LGHNA and CDR2 is YNFKEQ. The CDR3 is 15 amino acids. V was trimmed by 7 bases and J by 2 bases, leaving 16 bases between them. CDR3 residues: CASKGMPLSTDTQYF. In DNA, the CDR3 is TGTGCCAGCAAGGGAATGCCTCTATCCACAGATACGCAGTATTTT.

The V gene is TRBV30, the J gene TRBJ1-4; the D is unclear. Germline CDR1 and CDR2: GTSNPN and SVGIG (reference sequence). Trimming shortened V by 1 base and J by 6 bases, and 6 bases separated the two germline ends. This CDR3 is 12 amino acids long. The CDR3 protein is CAWSAHYEKLFF. The CDR3 DNA sequence: TGTGCCTGGAGTGCCCATTATGAAAAACTGTTTTTT.

The CDR3 here is CASSISGNTEAFF. The CDR3 DNA is TGTGCCAGTAGTATTTCAGGCAACACTGAAGCTTTCTTT. This chain links TRBV19 with TRBJ1-1; D unclear. The CDR3 loop spans 13 amino acids. Germline V gives CDR1 LNHDA, CDR2 SQIVND (reference sequence). Trimming removed 3 bases at V and 2 bases at J, with 7 bases between.

This clone is medium-sized (0.01 to 0.1%). This chain links TRBV4-1 with TRBJ2-7; D call uncertain. V lost 6 bases and J lost 2, with 17 bases in between. The CDR3 extends over 15 amino acids. Germline-derived CDR1 and CDR2 are MGHRA and YSYEKL. The CDR3 sequence: CASSEAQTPPYEQYF. CDR3 coding DNA: TGCGCCAGCAGTGAAGCACAGACTCCCCCCTACGAGCAGTACTTC.

The gene calls are TRBV6-5 and TRBJ2-1; TRBD2 matches 7 bases. Germline V gene data show CDR1 as MNHEY and CDR2 as SVGAGI. The CDR3 totals 14 residues. V lost 5 bases and J lost 5; bases outside the gene matches: 6. In DNA, the CDR3 is TGTGCCAGCAGTGTGACGGGAGGCCACAATGAGCAGTTCTTC. Protein product: CASSVTGGHNEQFF.

A few counts support this clone. The CDR3 reads CASSTPEEGNGYTF. CDR3 nucleotides: TGTGCCAGCAGCACTCCGGAGGAAGGAAATGGCTACACCTTC. V gene TRBV21-1 combines with J gene TRBJ1-2. TRBV21-1 is a pseudogene locus. CDR3 size: 14 residues.

The chain employs TRBV4-1 and TRBJ1-2, with TRBD1 matching over 7 bases. The CDR3 is 14 amino acids. The germline V gene has CDR1 MGHRA and CDR2 YSYEKL. V was clipped by 7 bases and J by 5 bases; unmatched bases: 10. The CDR3 protein is CASNPGGLSYGYTF. In DNA form, the CDR3 reads TGCGCCAGCAACCCAGGGGGACTCTCTTATGGCTACACCTTC.

V and J are TRBV18 and TRBJ2-7; the D is unclear. The CDR3 runs 12 residues. The germline CDR1 and CDR2 sequences are KGHSH and LQKENI. V was shortened by 4 bases and J by 7 bases, with 11 bases between the two germline ends. Written as DNA, the CDR3 is TGTGCCAGCTCACAAGAGAGAGGAGAGCAGTACTTC. As protein: CASSQERGEQYF.

This clone has only a few counts. This chain uses TRBV6-1 with TRBJ2-1; D is possibly TRBD2 (5 bases). V dropped 6 bases and J dropped 12 bases, with 15 bases sitting between them. The V gene's germline CDR1 is MNHNS and CDR2 SASEGT. The CDR3 loop spans 12 amino acids. CDR3 nucleotides: TGTGCCAGCAGGACGACTGACGCGGGGCAGTTCTTC. Translation: CASRTTDAGQFF.

J is TRBJ2-3 and V is TRBV15, with D perhaps given as TRBD1 or TRBD2 (6 bases each). The germline gives CDR1 LNHNV, CDR2 YYDKDF (reference sequence). The ends were cut back, 0 bases at V and 8 bases at J, with 21 bases in the middle. There are 17 residues in the CDR3. The CDR3 sequence is CATSREGGTLRLGTQYF. The CDR3 nucleotides read TGTGCCACCAGCAGAGAGGGCGGGACATTACGGTTAGGTACGCAGTATTTT.

This rearrangement joins TRBV25-1 to TRBJ2-7; 7 bases are shared with TRBD1. The CDR3 loop spans 13 amino acids. Germline-derived CDR1 and CDR2 are MGHDK and SYGVNS. Trimming at V came to 4 bases and at J to 2 bases, leaving 2 bases not matched to a gene. The CDR3 reads CASSVGTAYEQYF. The CDR3 DNA follows: TGTGCCAGCAGTGTGGGGACAGCCTACGAGCAGTACTTC.

The table lists this clone with a count of one. V gene TRBV6-5 combines with J gene TRBJ1-4; the match to TRBD1 covers 8 bases. The ends lost 6 bases at V and 4 bases at J; junction bases unmatched: 7. Germline CDR1 is MNHEY and CDR2 is SVGAGI. The CDR3 length is 15 residues. The CDR3 nucleotides read TGTGCCAGCAGAACTGGGACAGGTCGTAATGAAAAACTGTTTTTT. It encodes CASRTGTGRNEKLFF.

The chain joins TRBV10-1 to TRBJ2-2, with D possibly being TRBD2 (5 bases). V was pared by 0 bases and J by 5 bases, with 7 bases between. There are 14 residues in the CDR3. The germline V gene has CDR1 WNHNN and CDR2 SYGVQD (reference sequence). Here the CDR3 DNA reads TGCGCCAGCAGTGAGTCGGGCGGGACCGGGGAGCTGTTTTTT. This translates into CASSESGGTGELFF.

The V gene is TRBV27, the J gene TRBJ1-1; D possibly corresponds to TRBD1 (5 bases). Trimming cost V 4 bases and J 4 bases, with 10 bases left between them. The CDR3 is 13 residues long. Per germline, CDR1 MNHEY and CDR2 SMNVEV (reference sequence). CDR3 nucleotide sequence: TGTGCCAGCAGTTGGGGGGACCGCACTGAAGCTTTCTTT. This translates into CASSWGDRTEAFF.

The chain joins TRBV7-3 to TRBJ2-6; the match to TRBD1 covers 8 bases. Germline V CDR1 and CDR2: SGHTA, FQGTGA. The CDR3 runs to 18 residues. V shed 0 bases, J shed 4 bases, and the junction held 8 bases outside the gene matches. The CDR3 reads CASSLTGQGRTGANVLTF. As DNA, the CDR3 is TGTGCCAGCAGCTTAACCGGACAGGGAAGAACCGGGGCCAACGTCCTGACTTTC.

V is TRBV4-1 and J is TRBJ1-1; the D gene is possibly TRBD1 (6 bases). The V gene's germline CDR1 is MGHRA and CDR2 YSYEKL. This CDR3 spans 16 amino acids. Trimming stripped 1 base from V and 0 bases from J, with 12 bases between. In DNA, the CDR3 is TGCGCCAGCAGCCAAGCCCTCGGACAGCTGAACACTGAAGCTTTCTTT. It translates to CASSQALGQLNTEAFF.

The chain combines TRBV7-9 with TRBJ2-7; D remains unclear. The length of the CDR3 is 16 residues. Germline CDR1 and CDR2: SEHNR and FQNEAQ (reference sequence). Trimming removed 4 bases from V and 0 bases from J, with 16 bases in between. The CDR3 DNA sequence: TGTGCCAGCAGCTCCCTACCGGTCGCCAGCTCCTACGAGCAGTACTTC. It is translated as CASSSLPVASSYEQYF.

The chain recombines TRBV6-1 with TRBJ1-1, with D perhaps matching TRBD1 (5 bases). Germline V gene data show CDR1 as MNHNS and CDR2 as SASEGT. This CDR3 comprises 16 residues. The V end was cut by 6 bases, the J end by 0 bases, with 17 bases between. The DNA for the CDR3 is TGTGCCAGCAGGGAAAACAGGAGAGGAATGAACACTGAAGCTTTCTTT. It is translated as CASRENRRGMNTEAFF.

J is TRBJ2-7 and V is TRBV2; TRBD2 agrees at 12 bases. This CDR3 spans 16 amino acids. V shed 1 base and J 3 bases; nucleotides not matched to a gene: 4. Germline V lookup: CDR1 SNHLY, CDR2 FYNNEI. The chain's CDR3 is CASSEGWTSGNYEQYF. In DNA form, the CDR3 reads TGTGCCAGCAGTGAAGGATGGACTAGCGGGAACTACGAGCAGTACTTC.